The 16 T cell receptor beta chains below come from one sample, sequenced in a study of cytomegalovirus exposure and HLA in healthy donors. PCR used 60 Vbeta primers and 13 Jbeta primers. This table comes from immunoSEQ multiplex PCR, and its TCRdb copy is limited to in-frame clones, with some not included. This sample yields 170,000 or so clones, of which roughly four fifths are seen a single time; approximately 0.55% belongs to the top ten. The source material was PBMCs. The receptor set was obtained from a woman in her 50s in good health and CMV-seronegative.

The rearrangement joins TRBV29-1 to TRBJ2-7, with 8 bases that match TRBD2. The V and J ends lost 7 bases and 3 bases, in that order; junction bases with no gene match: 8. The CDR3 is 13 amino acids. Germline lookup yields CDR1 SQVTM and CDR2 ANQGSEA. In nucleotides, the CDR3 is TGCAGCGCCCGGGGGGGATCTTTCTACGAGCAGTACTTC. This translates into CSARGGSFYEQYF.

For the CDR3, the DNA is TGTGCCAGCAGCTTGGCCGCGGGGAACTACGAGCAGTACTTC. Amino acid sequence: CASSLAAGNYEQYF. The J gene is TRBJ2-7, the V gene TRBV5-4; D possibly corresponds to TRBD2 (6 bases). CDR1 SGHNT and CDR2 YYREEE come from the germline V gene (reference sequence). The ends were cut back, 0 bases at V and 3 bases at J, with 10 bases in the middle. The CDR3 is made up of 14 amino acids.

The chain links TRBV23-1 to TRBJ2-3; D unclear. TRBV23-1 is flagged as an ORF with uncertain function. There are 10 residues in the CDR3. V was cut by 8 bases and J by 8 bases, with 8 bases left in between. This CDR3 reads CASSPSTQYF. CDR3 coding DNA: TGCGCCAGCTCCCCTTCTACGCAGTATTTT.

The gene calls are TRBV28 and TRBJ1-5; D is undetermined. The ends were cut back, 3 bases at V and 8 bases at J, with 17 bases in the middle. CDR3 length: 15 amino acids. Looked up from germline, CDR1 is MDHEN and CDR2 is SYDVKM. The DNA of the CDR3 is TGTGCCAGCAGTTTCACCCAGCGAGCATGGGAGCCCCAGCATTTT. It codes for CASSFTQRAWEPQHF.

The chain recombines TRBV28 with TRBJ2-1; 8 bases align to TRBD2. Trimming at V came to 8 bases and at J to 4 bases, leaving 10 bases not matched to a gene. CDR1 MDHEN and CDR2 SYDVKM come from the germline V gene. The length of the CDR3 is 15 residues. Written as DNA, the CDR3 is TGTGCCAGCCTCTTTCTAAGCGGGGGTTACAATGAGCAGTTCTTC. As protein: CASLFLSGGYNEQFF.

This sequence joins TRBV7-9 and TRBJ1-3; D perhaps matches TRBD1 (5 bases). CDR1 and CDR2 from the germline V gene are SEHNR and FQNEAQ (reference sequence). CDR3 size: 17 residues. V gave up 2 bases and J gave up 0 bases, with 14 bases separating them. CDR3 region: CASSLLRQRHSGNTIYF. DNA for the CDR3: TGTGCCAGCAGCTTACTGAGACAGCGTCACTCTGGAAACACCATATATTTT. Full variable domain (remainder filled in from reference TRBV7-9 and TRBJ1-3): DTGVSQNPRHKITKRGQNVTFRCDPISEHNRLYWYRQTLGQGPEFLTYFQNEAQLEKSRLLSDRFSAERPKGSFSTLEIQRTEQGDSAMYLCASSLLRQRHSGNTIYFGEGSWLTVV.

In its sample, this clone was seen once. V usage is TRBV5-1 and J usage is TRBJ2-1, with a weak D call TRBD2 (5 bases). Trimming cost V 1 base and J 7 bases, with 12 bases left between them. The CDR3 loop spans 14 amino acids. Germline values: CDR1 SGHRS, CDR2 YFSETQ. This CDR3 is CASSLIGVENEQFF. CDR3 DNA: TGCGCCAGCAGCTTGATCGGGGTCGAAAATGAGCAGTTCTTC.

This chain links TRBV2 with TRBJ1-3; D not certain. This CDR3 contains 14 residues. Per germline, CDR1 SNHLY and CDR2 FYNNEI. With 6 bases removed from V and 0 bases from J, the gap between germline ends came to 9 bases. In nucleotides, the CDR3 is TGTGCCAGCAGCCCACAGCACTCTGGAAACACCATATATTTT. Protein sequence: CASSPQHSGNTIYF. Full variable domain (outside the CDR3, taken from reference TRBV2 and TRBJ1-3): EPEVTQTPSHQVTQMGQEVILRCVPISNHLYFYWYRQILGQKVEFLVSFYNNEISEKSEIFDDQFSVERPDGSNFTLKIRSTKLEDSAMYFCASSPQHSGNTIYFGEGSWLTVV.

V gene TRBV28 combines with J gene TRBJ1-5, with D uncertain. The CDR3 covers 12 residues. Per germline, CDR1 MDHEN and CDR2 SYDVKM. The V end lost 1 base, the J end lost 5 bases, and 3 bases lay between the germline ends. The CDR3: CASSLSDQPQHF. The CDR3 DNA sequence: TGTGCCAGCAGTTTATCGGATCAGCCCCAGCATTTT.

This clone was detected once. The chain carries TRBV5-1 and TRBJ2-5; the D gene is possibly TRBD2 (5 bases). V was trimmed by 6 bases and J by 5 bases, leaving 14 bases between them. Germline lookup yields CDR1 SGHRS and CDR2 YFSETQ. CDR3 length equals 13 residues. Here the CDR3 reads CASKVAGGETQYF. CDR3 DNA: TGCGCCAGCAAGGTGGCGGGCGGGGAGACCCAGTACTTC.

This clone was observed a few times. The chain uses TRBV9 and TRBJ2-7; the match to TRBD2 covers 7 bases. V lost 3 bases, J lost 6 bases, and 9 bases stayed unmatched. The CDR3 consists of 14 residues. Looked up from germline, CDR1 is SGDLS and CDR2 is YYNGEE. The CDR3 DNA sequence: TGTGCCAGCAGCGCCCGGGGGGATCCGGGCGAGCAGTACTTC. This sequence encodes CASSARGDPGEQYF.

This clone was seen more than once but under ten times. The chain couples TRBV19 to TRBJ2-7; D possibly corresponds to TRBD1 (6 bases). CDR3 length: 13 amino acids. V gave up 2 bases and J gave up 2 bases, with 7 bases separating them. CDR1 is LNHDA and CDR2 is SQIVND in the germline V gene (reference sequence). CDR3 sequence (DNA): TGTGCCAGTAGTATAAGGACAGCCTACGAGCAGTACTTC. As protein: CASSIRTAYEQYF.

In this sample, this clone turned up a few times. This chain uses TRBV5-1 with TRBJ2-6, with D maybe TRBD2 (5 bases). The germline V gene encodes CDR1 SGHRS and CDR2 YFSETQ. V was trimmed by 4 bases and J by 2 bases, leaving 13 bases between them. The CDR3 consists of 16 residues. CDR3 sequence: CASSQQAGTGANVLTF. In DNA form, the CDR3 reads TGCGCCAGCAGCCAGCAGGCGGGCACTGGGGCCAACGTCCTGACTTTC. Combining the CDR3 with reference TRBV5-1 and TRBJ2-6 gives the whole variable domain KAGVTQTPRYLIKTRGQQVTLSCSPISGHRSVSWYQQTPGQGLQFLFEYFSETQRNKGNFPGRFSGRQFSNSRSEMNVSTLELGDSALYLCASSQQAGTGANVLTFGAGSRLTVL.

The DNA of the CDR3 is TGTGCCAGCGATACGAGCGTGTGGCCCCTCGATATCCACGAGCAGTACTTC. It codes for CASDTSVWPLDIHEQYF. The genes are TRBV2 and TRBJ2-7; no reliable D call. V gave up 8 bases and J gave up 5 bases, with 28 bases separating them. The CDR3 is made up of 17 amino acids. The germline gives CDR1 SNHLY, CDR2 FYNNEI.

The chain links TRBV28 to TRBJ2-3, with D maybe TRBD2 (6 bases). Per germline, CDR1 MDHEN and CDR2 SYDVKM. Trimming shortened V by 2 bases and J by 4 bases, and 13 bases separated the two germline ends. The CDR3 runs to 15 residues. The CDR3 here is CASSLVPGDSDTQYF. CDR3 DNA sequence: TGTGCCAGCAGTTTAGTCCCCGGGGACTCAGATACGCAGTATTTT.

The rearrangement links TRBV7-9 to TRBJ1-4; 11 bases agree with TRBD1. The ends lost 4 bases at V and 7 bases at J; junction bases unmatched: 5. CDR3 length: 15 amino acids. CDR1 SEHNR and CDR2 FQNEAQ come from the germline V gene (reference sequence). CDR3 DNA: TGTGCCAGCAGCTCCCGGACAGGGGGCGGTGAAAAACTGTTTTTT. It is translated as CASSSRTGGGEKLFF.